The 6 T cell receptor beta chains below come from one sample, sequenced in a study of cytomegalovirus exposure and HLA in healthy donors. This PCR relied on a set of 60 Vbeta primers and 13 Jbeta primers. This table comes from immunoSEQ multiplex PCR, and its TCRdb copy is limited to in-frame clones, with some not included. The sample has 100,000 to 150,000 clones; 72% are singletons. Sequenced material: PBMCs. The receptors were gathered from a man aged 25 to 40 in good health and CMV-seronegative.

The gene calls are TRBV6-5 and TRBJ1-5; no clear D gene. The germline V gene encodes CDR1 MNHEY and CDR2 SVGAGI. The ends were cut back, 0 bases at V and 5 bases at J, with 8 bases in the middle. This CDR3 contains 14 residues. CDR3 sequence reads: CASSYSITDQPQHF. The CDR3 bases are TGTGCCAGCAGTTACTCGATCACTGATCAGCCCCAGCATTTT.

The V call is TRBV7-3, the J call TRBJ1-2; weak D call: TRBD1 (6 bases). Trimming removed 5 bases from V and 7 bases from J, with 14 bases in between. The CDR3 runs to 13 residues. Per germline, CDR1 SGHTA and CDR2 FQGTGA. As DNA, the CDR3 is TGTGCCAGCAGCGCAACGGACAGACGTGGCTACACCTTC. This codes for CASSATDRRGYTF. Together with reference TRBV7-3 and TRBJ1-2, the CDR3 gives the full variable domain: GAGVSQTPSNKVTEKGKYVELRCDPISGHTALYWYRQSLGQGPEFLIYFQGTGAADDSGLPNDRFFAVRPEGSVSTLKIQRTERGDSAVYLCASSATDRRGYTFGSGTRLTVV.

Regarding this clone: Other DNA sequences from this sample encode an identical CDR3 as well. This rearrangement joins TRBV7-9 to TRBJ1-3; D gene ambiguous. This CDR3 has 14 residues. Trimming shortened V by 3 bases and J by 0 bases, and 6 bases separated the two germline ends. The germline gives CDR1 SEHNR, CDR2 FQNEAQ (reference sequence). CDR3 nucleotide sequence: TGTGCCAGCAGCTTGCGGGACTCTGGAAACACCATATATTTT. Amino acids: CASSLRDSGNTIYF.

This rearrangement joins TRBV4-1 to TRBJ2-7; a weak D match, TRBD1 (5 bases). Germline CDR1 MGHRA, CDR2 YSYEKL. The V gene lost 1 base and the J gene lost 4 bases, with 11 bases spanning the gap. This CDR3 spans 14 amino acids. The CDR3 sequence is CASSQGQRKYEQYF. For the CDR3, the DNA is TGCGCCAGCAGCCAAGGACAGCGCAAGTACGAGCAGTACTTC.

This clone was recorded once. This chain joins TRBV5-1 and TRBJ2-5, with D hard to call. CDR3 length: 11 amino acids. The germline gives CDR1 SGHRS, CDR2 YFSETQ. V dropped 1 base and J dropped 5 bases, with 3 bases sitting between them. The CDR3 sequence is CASSLLETQYF. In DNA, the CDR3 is TGCGCCAGCAGCTTGCTGGAGACCCAGTACTTC.

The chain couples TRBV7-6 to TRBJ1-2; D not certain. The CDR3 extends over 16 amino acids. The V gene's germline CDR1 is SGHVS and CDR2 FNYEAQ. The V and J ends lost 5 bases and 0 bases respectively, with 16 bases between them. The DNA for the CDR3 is TGTGCCAGCAGCGAAAGGAGCGGCGCAACTAACTATGGCTACACCTTC. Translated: CASSERSGATNYGYTF.